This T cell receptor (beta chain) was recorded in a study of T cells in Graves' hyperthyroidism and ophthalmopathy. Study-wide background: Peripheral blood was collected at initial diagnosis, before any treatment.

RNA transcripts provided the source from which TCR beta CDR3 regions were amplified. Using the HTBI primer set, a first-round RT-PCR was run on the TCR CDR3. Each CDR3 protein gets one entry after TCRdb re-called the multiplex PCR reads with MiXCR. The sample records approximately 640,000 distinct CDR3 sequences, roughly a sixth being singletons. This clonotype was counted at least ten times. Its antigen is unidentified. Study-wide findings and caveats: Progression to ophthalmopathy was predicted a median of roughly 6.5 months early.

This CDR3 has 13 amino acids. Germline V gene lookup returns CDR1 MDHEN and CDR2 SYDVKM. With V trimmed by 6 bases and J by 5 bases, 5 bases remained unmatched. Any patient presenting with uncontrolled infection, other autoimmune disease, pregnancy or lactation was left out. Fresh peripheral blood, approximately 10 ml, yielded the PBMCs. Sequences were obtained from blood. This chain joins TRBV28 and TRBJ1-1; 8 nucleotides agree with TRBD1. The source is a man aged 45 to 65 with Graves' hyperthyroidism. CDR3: CASSLTGATEAFF. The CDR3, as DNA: TGTGCCAGCAGCTTGACAGGGGCAACTGAAGCTTTCTTT.